These T cell receptor beta chains were read from a single sample in a study of blood T cell repertoires in COVID-19. Assay: immunoSEQ multiplex PCR; the TCRdb copy retains only in-frame clones and omits some. Of under 150,000 clones in the sample, 76% were seen once. The sample consisted of peripheral blood. The receptors were gathered from a woman at least 80 years old with active or convalescent COVID-19. The CDR3 runs from the conserved cysteine through the conserved F or W. A D gene is named only where the DNA matches it firmly. Clone size is shown for a subset of rows, as once, few, many or a class of expanded clone.

D	size	V	length	J	DNA	CDR3
-	few	TRBV3-1/TRBV3-2	13	TRBJ2-3	TGTGCCAGCAGCCACGGGTCCACAGATACGCAGTATTTT	CASSHGSTDTQYF
TRBD1	-	TRBV28	15	TRBJ1-1	TGTGCCAGCAGTTTTTCAGGGGGGTTTTTCACTGAAGCTTTCTTT	CASSFSGGFFTEAFF
-	-	TRBV7-3	18	TRBJ2-2	TGTGCCAGCAGCTTAGTCGCCAGGGCTTTTACTGACACCGGGGAGCTGTTTTTT	CASSLVARAFTDTGELFF
-	-	TRBV18	14	TRBJ1-3	TGTGCCAGCTCACCAAATCCCCGGGTAAACACCATATATTTT	CASSPNPRVNTIYF
-	-	TRBV5-6	14	TRBJ1-6	TGTGCCAGCAGCTCGGCGGGAGGTAGTTCACCCCTCCACTTT	CASSSAGGSSPLHF
-	few	TRBV5-6	15	TRBJ2-2	TGTGCCAGCAGGGGACGGGGGACGGACACCGGGGAGCTGTTTTTT	CASRGRGTDTGELFF
TRBD2	-	TRBV5-4	16	TRBJ2-3	TGTGCCAGCAGCTTGGACTCTAGCGGAAACACAGATACGCAGTATTTT	CASSLDSSGNTDTQYF
-	-	TRBV19	15	TRBJ1-2	TGTGCCAGTAGTATAGATCTCGAGGGCCACTATGGCTACACCTTC	CASSIDLEGHYGYTF
-	-	TRBV5-8	14	TRBJ2-4	TGTGCCAGCAGGGAGGGGGCAGCCAAAAACATTCAGTACTTC	CASREGAAKNIQYF
TRBD1	-	TRBV4-3	15	TRBJ2-3	TGCGCCAGCAGCCAAGTTCGAGGGGGCGGTGATACGCAGTATTTT	CASSQVRGGGDTQYF